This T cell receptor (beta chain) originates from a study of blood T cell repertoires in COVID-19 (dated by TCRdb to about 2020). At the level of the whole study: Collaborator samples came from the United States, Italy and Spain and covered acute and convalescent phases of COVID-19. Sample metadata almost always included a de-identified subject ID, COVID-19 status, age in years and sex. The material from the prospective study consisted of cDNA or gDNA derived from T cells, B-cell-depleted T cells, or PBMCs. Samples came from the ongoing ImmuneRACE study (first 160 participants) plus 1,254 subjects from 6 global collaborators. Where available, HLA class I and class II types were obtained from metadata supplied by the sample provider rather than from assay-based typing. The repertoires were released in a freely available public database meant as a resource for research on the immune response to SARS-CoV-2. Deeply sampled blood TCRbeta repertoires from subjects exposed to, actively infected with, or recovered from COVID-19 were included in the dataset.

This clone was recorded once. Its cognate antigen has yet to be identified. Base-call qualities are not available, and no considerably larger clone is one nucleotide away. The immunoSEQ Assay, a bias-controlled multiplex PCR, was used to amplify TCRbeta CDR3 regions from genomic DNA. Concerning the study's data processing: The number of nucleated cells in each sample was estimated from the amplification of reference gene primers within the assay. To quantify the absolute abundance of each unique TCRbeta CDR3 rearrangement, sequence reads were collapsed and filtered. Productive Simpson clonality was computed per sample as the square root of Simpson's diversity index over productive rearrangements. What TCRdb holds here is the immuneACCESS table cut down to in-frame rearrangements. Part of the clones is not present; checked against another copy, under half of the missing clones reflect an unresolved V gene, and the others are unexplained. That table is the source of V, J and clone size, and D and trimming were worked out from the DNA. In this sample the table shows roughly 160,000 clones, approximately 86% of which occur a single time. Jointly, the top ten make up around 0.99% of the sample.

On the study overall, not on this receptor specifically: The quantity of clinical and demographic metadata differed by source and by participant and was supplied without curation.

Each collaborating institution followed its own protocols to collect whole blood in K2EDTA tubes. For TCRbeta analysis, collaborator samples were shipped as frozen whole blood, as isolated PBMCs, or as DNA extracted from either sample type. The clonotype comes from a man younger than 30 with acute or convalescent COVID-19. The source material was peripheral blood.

The CDR3 amino acid sequence is: CASSFRGLAGNTIYF. The DNA sequence is TGTGCCAGCAGTTTCCGGGGTTTGGCTGGAAACACCATATATTTT. The rearrangement joined TRBV28 to TRBJ1-3, with the D gene too uncertain to name. Its CDR3 holds 15 amino acids, cysteine through phenylalanine. Just the 45-base CDR3 DNA is kept, in frame starting at base 1. Trimming removed 3 bases from V and 2 bases from J, leaving 11 bases between the germline ends. CDR1 and CDR2 were assigned from the germline V gene as MDHEN and SYDVKM.